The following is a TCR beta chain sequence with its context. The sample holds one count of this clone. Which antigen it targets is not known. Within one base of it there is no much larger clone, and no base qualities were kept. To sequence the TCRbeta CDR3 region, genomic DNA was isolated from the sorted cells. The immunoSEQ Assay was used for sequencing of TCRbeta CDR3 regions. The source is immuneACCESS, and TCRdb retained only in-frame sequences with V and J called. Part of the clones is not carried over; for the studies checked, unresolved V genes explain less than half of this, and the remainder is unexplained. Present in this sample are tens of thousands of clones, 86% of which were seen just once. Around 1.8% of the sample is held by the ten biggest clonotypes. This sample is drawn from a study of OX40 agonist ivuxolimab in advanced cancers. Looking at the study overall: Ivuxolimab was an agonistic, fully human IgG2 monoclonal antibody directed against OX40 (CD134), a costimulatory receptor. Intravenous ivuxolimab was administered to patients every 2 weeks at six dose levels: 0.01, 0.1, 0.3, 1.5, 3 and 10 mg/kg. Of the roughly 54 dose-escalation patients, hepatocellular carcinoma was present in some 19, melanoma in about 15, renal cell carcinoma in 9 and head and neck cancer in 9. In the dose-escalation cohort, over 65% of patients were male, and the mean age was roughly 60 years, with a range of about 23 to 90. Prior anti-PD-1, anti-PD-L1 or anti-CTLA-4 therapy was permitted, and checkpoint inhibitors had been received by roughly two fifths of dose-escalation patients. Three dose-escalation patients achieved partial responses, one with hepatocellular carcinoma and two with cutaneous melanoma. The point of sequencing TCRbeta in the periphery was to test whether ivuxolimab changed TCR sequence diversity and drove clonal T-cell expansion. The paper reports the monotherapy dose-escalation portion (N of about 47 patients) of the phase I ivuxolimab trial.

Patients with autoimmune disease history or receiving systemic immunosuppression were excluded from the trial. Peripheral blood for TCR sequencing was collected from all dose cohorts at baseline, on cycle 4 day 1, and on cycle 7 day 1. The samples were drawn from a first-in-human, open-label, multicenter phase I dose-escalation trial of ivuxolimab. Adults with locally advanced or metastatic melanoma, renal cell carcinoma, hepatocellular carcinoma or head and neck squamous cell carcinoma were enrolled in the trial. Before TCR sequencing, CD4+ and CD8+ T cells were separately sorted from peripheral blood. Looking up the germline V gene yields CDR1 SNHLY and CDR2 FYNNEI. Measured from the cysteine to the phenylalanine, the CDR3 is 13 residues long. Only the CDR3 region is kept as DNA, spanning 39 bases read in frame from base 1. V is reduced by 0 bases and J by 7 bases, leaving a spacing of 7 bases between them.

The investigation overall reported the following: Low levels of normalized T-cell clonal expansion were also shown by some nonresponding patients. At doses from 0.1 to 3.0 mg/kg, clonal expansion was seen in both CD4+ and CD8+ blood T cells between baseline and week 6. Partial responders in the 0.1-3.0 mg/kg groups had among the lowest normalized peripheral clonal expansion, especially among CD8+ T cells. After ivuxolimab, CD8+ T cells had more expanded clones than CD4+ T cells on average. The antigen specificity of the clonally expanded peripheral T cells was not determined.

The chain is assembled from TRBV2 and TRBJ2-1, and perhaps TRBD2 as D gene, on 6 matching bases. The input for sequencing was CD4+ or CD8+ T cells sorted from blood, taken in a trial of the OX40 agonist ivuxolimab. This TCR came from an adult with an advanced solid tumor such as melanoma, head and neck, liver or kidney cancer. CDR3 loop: CASSEALANEQFF. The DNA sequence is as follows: TGTGCCAGCAGTGAAGCGCTAGCGAATGAGCAGTTCTTC.